Included here is one T cell receptor (beta chain) sequence, with context. The observed sequence ends 3 residues before the CDR3 terminus, with the missing tail filled in from the germline J gene. Assay: immunoSEQ multiplex PCR; the TCRdb copy retains only in-frame clones and omits some. The sample includes about 48,000 clones. The data derive from a study of Tregs in tolerant kidney transplant recipients. The junction had 13 bases not matched to a gene; V was cut back by 5 bases and J by 2 bases. CDR1 is SNHLY, CDR2 FYNNEI, per germline. The CDR3 is made up of 18 amino acids. The source is a human donor who received a combined kidney and bone marrow transplant. The chain links TRBV2 to TRBJ2-7; 12 nucleotides match TRBD1. Sequences were derived from CD4+ T cells from blood, sampled before the transplant. The CDR3 DNA, read in part, is TGTGCCAGCAGTCCAAGGGGGACAGGGGGCCGGGGGACCTACGAG. Protein: CASSPRGTGGRGTYE. The whole CDR3 protein is CASSPRGTGGRGTYEQYF.